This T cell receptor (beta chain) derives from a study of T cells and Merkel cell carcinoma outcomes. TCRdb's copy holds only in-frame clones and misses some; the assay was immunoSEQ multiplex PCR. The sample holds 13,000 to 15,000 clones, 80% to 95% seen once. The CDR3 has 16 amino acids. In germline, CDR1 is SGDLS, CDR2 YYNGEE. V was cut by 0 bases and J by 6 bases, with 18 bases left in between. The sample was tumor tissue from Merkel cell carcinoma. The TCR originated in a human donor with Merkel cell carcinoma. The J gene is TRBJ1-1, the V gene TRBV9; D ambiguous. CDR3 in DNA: TGTGCCAGCAGCGTAGCCGACGGCAGACTAAGTGCTGAAGCTTTCTTT. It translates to CASSVADGRLSAEAFF.